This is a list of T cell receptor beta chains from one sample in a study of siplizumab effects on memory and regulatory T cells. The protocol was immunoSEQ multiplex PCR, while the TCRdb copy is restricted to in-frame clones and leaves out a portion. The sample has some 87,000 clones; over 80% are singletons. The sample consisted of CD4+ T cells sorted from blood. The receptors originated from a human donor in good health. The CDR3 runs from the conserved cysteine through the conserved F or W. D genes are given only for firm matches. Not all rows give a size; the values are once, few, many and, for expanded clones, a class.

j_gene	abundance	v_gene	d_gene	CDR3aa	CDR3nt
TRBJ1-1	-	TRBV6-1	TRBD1	CASRPGTAMNTEAFF	TGTGCCAGCCGTCCAGGGACAGCCATGAACACTGAAGCTTTCTTT
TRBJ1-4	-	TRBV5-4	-	CASSPTLLQQTNEKLFF	TGTGCCAGCAGCCCCACCCTCCTACAGCAAACTAATGAAAAACTGTTTTTT
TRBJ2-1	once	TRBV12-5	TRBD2	CASGPRPGGNEQFF	TGTGCTAGTGGTCCCCGCCCCGGGGGGAATGAGCAGTTCTTC
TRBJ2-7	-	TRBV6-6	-	CASSKQGGYEQYF	TGTGCCAGCAGCAAACAGGGAGGCTACGAGCAGTACTTC
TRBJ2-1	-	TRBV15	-	CATSSRTVEQFF	TGTGCCACCAGCAGCCGGACAGTCGAGCAGTTCTTC
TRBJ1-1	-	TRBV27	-	CASSPAAGYITEAFF	TGTGCCAGCAGTCCGGCGGCAGGGTATATCACTGAAGCTTTCTTT
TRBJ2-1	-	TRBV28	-	CASRSSLSYNEQFF	TGTGCCAGCAGGAGCTCTCTCTCCTACAATGAGCAGTTCTTC
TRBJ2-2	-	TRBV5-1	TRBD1	CASSLDAGDGQGGLFF	TGCGCCAGCAGCTTGGATGCCGGGGACGGACAGGGAGGGCTGTTTTTT
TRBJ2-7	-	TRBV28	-	CASSSLPPFLGVSPSYEQYF	TGTGCCAGCAGTTCTCTCCCCCCCTTCCTGGGAGTTTCACCCTCCTACGAGCAGTACTTC
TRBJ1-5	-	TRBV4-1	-	CASSQGRRGNQPQHF	TGCGCCAGCAGCCAAGGCCGCAGGGGAAATCAGCCCCAGCATTTT
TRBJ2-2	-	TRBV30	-	CAWSTQRAGELFF	TGTGCCTGGAGTACCCAGAGGGCCGGGGAGCTGTTTTTT
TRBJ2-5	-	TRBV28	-	CASSSGRRGVGETQYF	TGTGCCAGCAGCTCAGGACGTCGAGGGGTGGGGGAGACCCAGTACTTC
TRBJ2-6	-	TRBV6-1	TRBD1	CASRETGTGANVLTF	TGTGCCAGCAGAGAGACAGGGACTGGGGCCAACGTCCTGACTTTC
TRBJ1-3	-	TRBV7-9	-	CASSLSGRSQGNTIYF	TGTGCCAGCAGCTTGAGCGGCAGGTCGCAAGGAAACACCATATATTTT
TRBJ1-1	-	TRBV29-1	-	CSVEKGRGTEAFF	TGCAGCGTTGAGAAGGGGCGAGGGACTGAAGCTTTCTTT
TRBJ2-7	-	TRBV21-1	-	CASSKVSYEQYF	TGTGCCAGCAGCAAAGTCTCCTACGAGCAGTACTTC
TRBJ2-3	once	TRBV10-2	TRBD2	CASRGDLAGGPITDTQYF	TGCGCCAGCAGAGGGGATTTAGCGGGAGGGCCGATCACAGATACGCAGTATTTT
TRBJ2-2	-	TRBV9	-	CASSVDPAFPGELFF	TGTGCCAGCAGCGTAGACCCAGCCTTCCCCGGGGAGCTGTTTTTT
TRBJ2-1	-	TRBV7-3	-	CASSLLGGGNNEQFF	TGTGCCAGCAGCTTGTTGGGGGGAGGCAACAATGAGCAGTTCTTC
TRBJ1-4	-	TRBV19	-	CASSPNIGRNEKLFF	TGTGCCAGTAGTCCGAACATCGGCCGGAATGAAAAACTGTTTTTT
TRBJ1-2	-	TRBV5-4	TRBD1	CASRPGTGPYGYTF	TGTGCCAGCAGACCTGGGACAGGGCCCTATGGCTACACCTTC
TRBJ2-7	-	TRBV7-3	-	CASSLTASSYEQYF	TGTGCCAGCAGCTTAACAGCTAGCAGCTACGAGCAGTACTTC
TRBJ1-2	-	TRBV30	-	CAWKGINYGYTF	TGTGCCTGGAAGGGTATTAACTATGGCTACACCTTC
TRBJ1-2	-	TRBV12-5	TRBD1	CASGRGQDWGGYTF	TGTGCTAGTGGTAGGGGACAGGATTGGGGTGGCTACACCTTC